These T cell receptor beta chains were read from a single sample in a study of cytomegalovirus exposure and HLA in healthy donors. The data were produced by immunoSEQ multiplex PCR, yet TCRdb's version contains in-frame clones alone and is incomplete. The table has about 160,000 clones, about 64% seen once. The specimen was PBMCs. The receptors stem from a man in his forties or fifties in good health and CMV-seronegative. Both conserved end residues are part of each CDR3. A D gene is named only where the DNA matches it firmly. Size tells how often a clone was seen (once, few, many) or the class of an expanded clone, and some rows leave it out.

d_call clone_size j_call v_call cdr3_nt cdr3_aa
- - TRBJ2-5 TRBV9 TGTGCCAGCAGCGTAGTGAGCCAAGAGACCCAGTACTTC CASSVVSQETQYF
- - TRBJ2-7 TRBV6-5 TGTGCCAGCTCCCCCAGGGTAACATACGAGCAGTACTTC CASSPRVTYEQYF
TRBD1 - TRBJ2-5 TRBV27 TGTGCCAGCAGTTTCAACGACAGGGAGCAAGAGACCCAGTACTTC CASSFNDREQETQYF
- once TRBJ1-2 TRBV19 TGTGCCAGTAGCCCATTAGGTAGGGAGGGCTATGGCTACACCTTC CASSPLGREGYGYTF
- few TRBJ1-1 TRBV5-4 TGTGCCAGCAGCTTGTTCCAGGCTAGCTTTATGAACACTGAAGCTTTCTTT CASSLFQASFMNTEAFF
- - TRBJ2-7 TRBV28 TGTGCCAGCAATACACCGGGTGGGGGGGGCTCCTCCTACGAGCAGTACTTC CASNTPGGGGSSYEQYF
TRBD2 - TRBJ2-7 TRBV7-9 TGTGCCAGCAGCTTGGCGGGGGGGCACGAGCAGTACTTC CASSLAGGHEQYF
TRBD1 - TRBJ1-5 TRBV7-2 TGTGCCAGCAGCCTACGGACAGGGGGCATGGGCAATCAGCCCCAGCATTTT CASSLRTGGMGNQPQHF
TRBD1 - TRBJ1-6 TRBV18 TGTGCCAGCTCGCGAGACAGGGGTTACGATTCACCCCTCCACTTT CASSRDRGYDSPLHF
- - TRBJ2-2 TRBV7-7 TGTGCTAGCAGCGTTGACAGGAACACCGGGGAGCTGTTTTTT CASSVDRNTGELFF
- - TRBJ2-5 TRBV19 TGTGCCAGTAGACCACAGGGGGAGGGGGAGACCCAGTACTTC CASRPQGEGETQYF
TRBD1 - TRBJ2-1 TRBV7-2 TGTGCCAGCAGCTTACCCGAGACAGGGGTAATGGACCATTACAATGAGCAGTTCTTC CASSLPETGVMDHYNEQFF